This T cell receptor beta chain appears in the sequencing data of a study of beta chain features in type 1 diabetes. The CDR3 is 15 residues long. The germline gives CDR1 SGHNT, CDR2 YYREEE (reference sequence). The V and J ends lost 0 bases and 2 bases, in that order; junction bases with no gene match: 5. This clone has just a few counts. Expressed TCRB transcripts got sequenced, as all isolated RNA was reverse transcribed. Sequencing used immunoSEQ multiplex PCR; TCRdb keeps in-frame clones, though not all of them. The sample contains about 150,000 clones, approximately 8.1% of which appear only once.

The chain joins TRBV5-4 to TRBJ2-7; the match to TRBD1 covers 7 bases. The TCR originated in a man aged 18-30 years in good health. The sample consisted of central memory CD4+ T cells from blood. The CDR3: CASSLAGQAPYEQYF. The CDR3 DNA reads as TGTGCCAGCAGCTTGGCAGGACAGGCCCCCTACGAGCAGTACTTC.